The 17 T cell receptor beta chains reported below all come from one sample, sequenced in a study of response to subunit inactivated influenza vaccine. MiXCR, run by TCRdb on the RT-PCR reads, gives a single entry per CDR3 protein. The sample includes just under 550,000 distinct CDR3 sequences, under 25% of them seen just once. This sample also belongs to another study, concerning T cells expressing NK-cell markers. That work adds: 5'RACE template switching with UMIs generated TCR beta cDNA.

The material was CD4+ T cells sorted from PBMCs, obtained 11 to 12 days after vaccination. The receptors stem from a man aged 50-59 years who received an inactivated influenza vaccine.

The chain has TRBV4-2 and TRBJ1-2; TRBD1 matches at 8 bases. The CDR3 has 13 residues. V lost 3 bases and J lost 3; bases outside the gene matches: 0. The germline V gene encodes CDR1 LGHNA and CDR2 YNFKEQ. The CDR3 DNA sequence: TGTGCCAGCAGCCAGGGACAGGACTATGGCTACACCTTC. Encoded protein: CASSQGQDYGYTF.

This chain connects TRBV5-1 to TRBJ1-6; 10 nucleotides match TRBD1. The CDR3 sequence is 14 residues long. The germline V gene encodes CDR1 SGHRS and CDR2 YFSETQ. V dropped 3 bases and J dropped 9; count of bases not matched to a gene: 3. CDR3 loop: CASSSTGGTSPLHF. CDR3 nucleotide sequence: TGCGCCAGCAGCTCGACAGGGGGCACTTCACCCCTCCACTTT.

This clonotype has at least ten counts. V and J are TRBV7-2 and TRBJ1-5; 9 bases fit TRBD1. The CDR3 has 15 amino acids. The V gene's germline CDR1 is SGHTA and CDR2 FQGNSA. V lost 5 bases to trimming and J lost 6 bases; unmatched junction nucleotides: 8. The CDR3 region is CASSPGTGYIQPQHF. The CDR3 coding sequence is TGTGCCAGCAGCCCAGGGACAGGGTATATTCAGCCCCAGCATTTT.

This clonotype was found a few times. The genes are TRBV7-8 and TRBJ2-7, with TRBD2 identical over 7 bases. J was trimmed by 2 bases and V by 5 bases; bases with no gene match: 9. This CDR3 has 15 residues. Germline V lookup: CDR1 SGHVS, CDR2 FQNEAQ. The CDR3 coding sequence is TGTGCCAGCAGCCCCACCCGACTAGCTCCCTACGAGCAGTACTTC. Amino acids: CASSPTRLAPYEQYF. The full variable domain, with the rest looked up from reference TRBV7-8 and TRBJ2-7, is GAGVSQSPRYKVAKRGQDVALRCDPISGHVSLFWYQQALGQGPEFLTYFQNEAQLDKSGLPSDRFFAERPEGSVSTLKIQRTQQEDSAVYLCASSPTRLAPYEQYFGPGTRLTVT.

This clonotype was observed a few times. The chain combines TRBV20-1 with TRBJ1-5, with D perhaps TRBD1 (6 bases). The CDR3 is 17 amino acids. V was clipped by 0 bases and J by 4 bases, with 19 bases between them. CDR1 DFQATT and CDR2 SNEGSKA come from the germline V gene (reference sequence). CDR3 sequence: CSARDSSAGAINQPQHF. CDR3 nucleotide sequence: TGCAGTGCTAGAGATTCTTCGGCGGGGGCAATTAATCAGCCCCAGCATTTT.

This CDR3 reads CASSEGVGISYEQYF. The CDR3, as DNA: TGTGCCAGCAGTGAAGGGGTAGGGATAAGCTACGAGCAGTACTTC. The chain joins TRBV6-1 to TRBJ2-7; the D is unclear. Germline V gene data show CDR1 as MNHNS and CDR2 as SASEGT. CDR3 length: 15 amino acids. V was shortened by 1 base and J by 3 bases, with 13 bases between the two germline ends.

Turning to this clonotype: The conserved final phenylalanine or tryptophan is absent from the CDR3, which likely points to a read error. V gene TRBV10-2 combines with J gene TRBJ1-5, with 8 nucleotides matching TRBD1. The CDR3 runs to 14 residues. The germline V gene encodes CDR1 WSHSY and CDR2 SAAADI. After removal of 3 bases from V and 10 bases from J, the junction contained 8 bases not matched to a gene. DNA for the CDR3: TGCGCCAGCAGTGAACAGGGGGGGAATAATCCCCAGCATATT. Translating it yields CASSEQGGNNPQHI.

The rearrangement links TRBV7-2 to TRBJ2-1; weak D call: TRBD2 (6 bases). CDR3 length equals 15 residues. Deletions cut 2 bases from V and 4 bases from J, with 12 bases between. Per germline, CDR1 SGHTA and CDR2 FQGNSA. DNA of the CDR3: TGTGCCAGCAGCTTAACGCGGGACCCATACAATGAGCAGTTCTTC. This codes for CASSLTRDPYNEQFF.

The gene calls are TRBV7-2 and TRBJ2-7; 10 bases match TRBD1. The V gene's germline CDR1 is SGHTA and CDR2 FQGNSA. The CDR3 is made up of 15 amino acids. V shed 8 bases and J 7 bases; nucleotides not matched to a gene: 14. CDR3 amino acids: CASQTGQGKSMEQYF. The CDR3 coding sequence is TGTGCCAGCCAAACGGGACAGGGGAAGTCTATGGAGCAGTACTTC.

The chain couples TRBV4-3 to TRBJ2-3; D not resolved. With 3 bases removed from V and 2 bases from J, the gap between germline ends came to 6 bases. The CDR3 runs to 13 residues. The V gene's germline CDR1 is LGHNA and CDR2 YSLEER. CDR3 DNA sequence: TGCGCCAGCAGCCATTTACTCACAGATACGCAGTATTTT. Translating it yields CASSHLLTDTQYF.

This rearrangement joins TRBV6-5 to TRBJ1-1, with TRBD1 matching 9 bases. V gave up 6 bases and J gave up 4 bases; unmatched junction bases: 6. CDR1 and CDR2 from the germline V gene are MNHEY and SVGAGI. The CDR3 has 14 residues. Here the CDR3 DNA reads TGTGCCAGCAGGTACAGGGGGCGACTCACTGAAGCTTTCTTT. Translating it yields CASRYRGRLTEAFF.

This clonotype was counted between two and nine times. The chain uses TRBV20-1 and TRBJ1-5; 10 nucleotides align to TRBD1. This CDR3 has 15 residues. J gave up 5 bases and V 0 bases, and 4 bases lay outside the gene matches. The V gene's germline CDR1 is DFQATT and CDR2 SNEGSKA (reference sequence). The CDR3 DNA reads TGCAGTGCTAGAGACACGACAGGGGGCCATCAGCCCCAGCATTTT. Its translation: CSARDTTGGHQPQHF.

The chain recombines TRBV20-1 with TRBJ1-5; no definite D call. Germline V gene sequence: CDR1 DFQATT, CDR2 SNEGSKA (reference sequence). V lost 2 bases, J lost 7 bases, and 9 bases lay in between. The CDR3 is 12 amino acids. The DNA for the CDR3 is TGCAGTGCTAGACAAGTAGGGCAGCCCCAGCATTTT. Translating gives CSARQVGQPQHF.

V is TRBV9 and J is TRBJ2-1; TRBD1 agrees at 8 bases. V was pared by 4 bases and J by 5 bases, with 8 bases of the junction left unmatched. The germline V gene encodes CDR1 SGDLS and CDR2 YYNGEE. The length of the CDR3 is 15 residues. CDR3 in amino acids: CASSLGQGGHNEQFF. For the CDR3, the DNA is TGTGCCAGCAGCTTAGGACAGGGCGGCCACAATGAGCAGTTCTTC.

This clonotype was seen only a few times. The J gene is TRBJ2-7, the V gene TRBV29-1; D is undetermined. The CDR3 has 11 amino acids. The V gene lost 6 bases and the J gene lost 4 bases, with 10 bases spanning the gap. Germline CDR1 is SQVTM and CDR2 is ANQGSEA. CDR3 region: CSVAFQYEQYF. In DNA, the CDR3 is TGCAGCGTAGCCTTTCAGTACGAGCAGTACTTC.

This clonotype turned up a few times. The chain recombines TRBV24-1 with TRBJ2-3; perhaps TRBD2 as D (6 bases). The V end lost 4 bases, the J end lost 1 base, and 14 bases lay between the germline ends. Per the germline V gene, CDR1 is KGHDR and CDR2 is SFDVKD. The CDR3 totals 16 residues. The CDR3 loop is CATSDPGERGTDTQYF. The CDR3, as DNA: TGTGCCACCAGTGACCCGGGGGAGCGGGGCACAGATACGCAGTATTTT.

The genes are TRBV2 and TRBJ2-5; D is unresolved. The CDR3 spans 14 residues. Germline-derived CDR1 and CDR2 are SNHLY and FYNNEI. Trimming took off 6 bases at V and 1 base at J, with 12 bases between the two ends. CDR3 sequence reads: CASRSLVRQETQYF. The DNA for the CDR3 is TGTGCCAGCAGGAGCCTCGTCCGCCAAGAGACCCAGTACTTC.